Shown below are 32 T cell receptor beta chains from a single sample sequenced in a study of siplizumab effects on memory and regulatory T cells. Sequenced by immunoSEQ multiplex PCR; TCRdb stores in-frame clones only, minus some. There are about 110,000 clones in the sample; just over 90% occur only once, and about 0.7% lies in the top ten. Sequenced input: Tregs sorted from blood. The source is a human donor in good health.

This chain uses TRBV10-3 with TRBJ1-2, with TRBD1 matching 9 bases. Germline CDR1 reads ENHRY; CDR2 reads SYGVKD. After removal of 3 bases from V and 8 bases from J, the junction contained 7 bases not matched to a gene. CDR3 size: 14 residues. The CDR3 reads CAISDLTGGGGYTF. The CDR3 DNA sequence: TGTGCCATCAGTGATTTAACAGGGGGCGGCGGCTACACCTTC.

The chain carries TRBV7-9 and TRBJ2-5; D might be TRBD1 (5 bases). The CDR3 is 14 amino acids. Germline loops: CDR1 SEHNR, CDR2 FQNEAQ (reference sequence). Trimming took 5 bases from V and 4 from J, leaving 14 bases between them. CDR3 sequence: CASSLGRGRETQYF. The CDR3 region has the DNA TGTGCCAGCAGCCTAGGTAGGGGTAGAGAGACCCAGTACTTC.

This clone came up once. The CDR3 loop is CASSRFGSLQETQYF. The DNA for the CDR3 is TGTGCCAGCTCGCGATTCGGTAGTCTACAAGAGACCCAGTACTTC. This chain uses TRBV18 with TRBJ2-5; D unclear. V lost 6 bases, J lost 2 bases, and 16 bases lay in between. Germline V gives CDR1 KGHSH, CDR2 LQKENI. The CDR3 covers 15 residues.

The chain uses TRBV2 and TRBJ1-2, with D possibly being TRBD1 (6 bases). The germline V gene encodes CDR1 SNHLY and CDR2 FYNNEI. The ends were cut back, 7 bases at V and 1 base at J, with 10 bases in the middle. This CDR3 contains 13 residues. Written as DNA, the CDR3 is TGTGCCAGCAATCAACAGGGTAACTATGGCTACACCTTC. Its translation is CASNQQGNYGYTF.

In its sample, this clone was seen once. This chain links TRBV27 with TRBJ1-1, with 11 positions matching TRBD1. J was trimmed by 5 bases and V by 5 bases; bases with no gene match: 7. Germline V gives CDR1 MNHEY, CDR2 SMNVEV (reference sequence). This CDR3 is built from 15 residues. The CDR3 sequence: CASSVDRGLETEAFF. The CDR3 nucleotides are TGTGCCAGCAGTGTGGACAGGGGGCTTGAAACTGAAGCTTTCTTT.

The rearrangement joins TRBV5-6 to TRBJ1-4; no clear D. Germline CDR1 SGHDT, CDR2 YYEEEE. The CDR3 has 13 amino acids. V gave up 0 bases and J gave up 8 bases, with 8 bases separating them. CDR3 loop: CASSLGVGEKLFF. The CDR3 region has the DNA TGTGCCAGCAGCTTGGGGGTAGGGGAAAAACTGTTTTTT.

V usage is TRBV11-1 and J usage is TRBJ1-2; TRBD1 is a possible D gene (6 bases). V was shortened by 5 bases and J by 8 bases, with 18 bases between the two germline ends. The CDR3 consists of 14 residues. Germline-derived CDR1 and CDR2 are SGHAT and FQDESV (reference sequence). CDR3 amino acids: CASSVGQPAGGYTF. The CDR3 nucleotides read TGTGCCAGCAGCGTGGGACAACCCGCGGGGGGCTACACCTTC.

The chain uses TRBV11-2 and TRBJ1-4; TRBD1 might be the D (5 bases). This CDR3 contains 14 residues. V lost 5 bases and J lost 5, with 12 bases in between. Germline CDR1 is SGHAT and CDR2 is FQNNGV. The CDR3 spells CASSRQSPNEKLFF. The CDR3 DNA reads as TGTGCCAGCAGCCGACAGAGCCCAAATGAAAAACTGTTTTTT. Combining the CDR3 with reference TRBV11-2 and TRBJ1-4 gives the whole variable domain EAGVAQSPRYKIIEKRQSVAFWCNPISGHATLYWYQQILGQGPKLLIQFQNNGVVDDSQLPKDRFSAERLKGVDSTLKIQPAKLEDSAVYLCASSRQSPNEKLFFGSGTQLSVL.

The CDR3 bases are TGTGCCTGGACAGGGTCAACTAATGAAAAACTGTTTTTT. Translated: CAWTGSTNEKLFF. The chain couples TRBV30 to TRBJ1-4; maybe TRBD1 (5 bases). Germline CDR1 reads GTSNPN; CDR2 reads SVGIG (reference sequence). The CDR3 is made up of 13 amino acids. Trimming cost V 4 bases and J 0 bases, with 6 bases left between them.

The V and J genes are TRBV11-2 and TRBJ2-5, with D perhaps TRBD1 (5 bases). Germline V gene lookup returns CDR1 SGHAT and CDR2 FQNNGV. The CDR3 is 14 amino acids. With 5 bases removed from V and 5 bases from J, the gap between germline ends came to 15 bases. CDR3 DNA: TGTGCCAGCAGCAAGGGGCTGAGTTGGGAGACCCAGTACTTC. This sequence encodes CASSKGLSWETQYF.

V is TRBV15 and J is TRBJ1-1, with D maybe TRBD1 (6 bases). Germline V gene data show CDR1 as LNHNV and CDR2 as YYDKDF (reference sequence). V was shortened by 1 base and J by 9 bases, with 9 bases between the two germline ends. The CDR3 contains 12 residues. The CDR3 DNA sequence: TGTGCCACCAGCAGAGGGGACAACCAAGCTTTCTTT. This translates into CATSRGDNQAFF.

This chain joins TRBV9 and TRBJ1-3; D gene ambiguous. Trimming cost V 0 bases and J 0 bases, with 10 bases left between them. The CDR3 sequence is 16 residues long. Germline lookup yields CDR1 SGDLS and CDR2 YYNGEE. This CDR3 reads CASSVGRLYSGNTIYF. The CDR3 DNA reads TGTGCCAGCAGCGTAGGACGGCTTTACTCTGGAAACACCATATATTTT.

The V gene is TRBV5-1, the J gene TRBJ2-2, with 9 positions matching TRBD2. The CDR3 is 13 amino acids. Trimming removed 9 bases from V and 2 bases from J; junction bases left unmatched: 2. Germline V lookup: CDR1 SGHRS, CDR2 YFSETQ. The CDR3 DNA reads TGCGCCACCGGGACTAGCAACACCGGGGAGCTGTTTTTT. As protein: CATGTSNTGELFF.

The chain combines TRBV15 with TRBJ1-2; TRBD1 might be the D (5 bases). The CDR3 loop spans 12 amino acids. The germline V gene has CDR1 LNHNV and CDR2 YYDKDF (reference sequence). V lost 1 base and J 10 bases, leaving 10 bases between the germline ends. The CDR3 sequence is CATSRATGDYTF. CDR3 DNA: TGTGCCACCAGCAGAGCCACAGGCGACTACACCTTC.

The V and J genes are TRBV27 and TRBJ2-5; 11 bases agree with TRBD2. Near its end, the DNA agrees better with TRBJ2-7, so the J call may be wrong. CDR1 and CDR2 (germline): MNHEY, SMNVEV (reference sequence). This CDR3 is built from 19 residues. The CDR3 region is CATSRRMGLAAYSSYEQYF. The CDR3, as DNA: TGTGCCACCTCCAGAAGGATGGGACTAGCGGCTTACAGTTCTTACGAGCAGTACTTC.

The chain recombines TRBV5-1 with TRBJ2-7, with TRBD1 as a possible D gene (6 bases). Trimming pared 0 bases from V and 6 bases from J, leaving 13 bases between. Germline CDR1 reads SGHRS; CDR2 reads YFSETQ. This CDR3 is 14 amino acids long. The CDR3 reads CASSLGREGGEQYF. CDR3 nucleotide sequence: TGCGCCAGCAGCTTGGGAAGGGAAGGGGGCGAGCAGTACTTC.

The CDR3 coding sequence is TGTGCCAGCATAGGGCGACAGGTATCTTCTGAAGCTTTCTTT. This encodes CASIGRQVSSEAFF. The chain recombines TRBV2 with TRBJ1-1; tentative D call: TRBD1 (6 bases). This CDR3 has 14 residues. Germline V gives CDR1 SNHLY, CDR2 FYNNEI. V was trimmed by 7 bases and J by 6 bases, leaving 18 bases between them.

This chain connects TRBV10-3 to TRBJ2-3, with TRBD2 identical over 10 bases. The CDR3 loop spans 15 amino acids. The V gene end was trimmed by 4 bases and the J gene end by 5 bases; junction bases not matched to a gene: 6. Germline V gives CDR1 ENHRY, CDR2 SYGVKD. The CDR3 sequence: CAISVTAGGEDTQYF. The CDR3 nucleotides read TGTGCCATCAGTGTCACAGCGGGAGGGGAAGATACGCAGTATTTT.

The chain couples TRBV6-5 to TRBJ1-2, with D maybe TRBD1 (6 bases). The germline gives CDR1 MNHEY, CDR2 SVGAGI. Trimming cost V 4 bases and J 8 bases, with 23 bases left between them. CDR3 length: 16 amino acids. The CDR3 coding sequence is TGTGCCAGCAGTTCAGGGGCAGTCCCAATCTTTCGGGGCTACACCTTC. Its translation: CASSSGAVPIFRGYTF.

The chain has TRBV27 and TRBJ2-3; 7 bases are shared with TRBD2. CDR1 MNHEY and CDR2 SMNVEV come from the germline V gene (reference sequence). The CDR3 is 14 amino acids. V was clipped by 6 bases and J by 6 bases; unmatched bases: 9. CDR3 nucleotide sequence: TGTGCCAGCAGGAGAGGGAGGGGATGGGATACGCAGTATTTT. It is translated as CASRRGRGWDTQYF.

V is TRBV19 and J is TRBJ1-2; no clear D. V shed 4 bases and J shed 7 bases, with 10 bases lying between them. Germline CDR1 is LNHDA and CDR2 is SQIVND (reference sequence). The CDR3 loop spans 12 amino acids. The CDR3 bases are TGTGCCAGTAGTAGTCTAAAATCTGGCTACACCTTC. Protein product: CASSSLKSGYTF.

The J gene is TRBJ2-5, the V gene TRBV5-1, with no clear D. From germline, CDR1 is SGHRS and CDR2 YFSETQ. This CDR3 region has 11 residues. The germline V and J ends were trimmed by 6 bases and 7 bases, with 10 bases remaining between them. The CDR3 region has the DNA TGCGCCAGCACGGCGGAAGGGACCCAGTACTTC. This translates into CASTAEGTQYF.

The rearrangement links TRBV11-2 to TRBJ1-3; possibly TRBD1 for D (6 bases). This CDR3 comprises 15 residues. V dropped 5 bases and J dropped 4 bases, with 15 bases sitting between them. Germline lookup yields CDR1 SGHAT and CDR2 FQNNGV. CDR3 sequence (DNA): TGTGCCAGCAGCCAACAAGGGGGGACAGGAAACACCATATATTTT. It is translated as CASSQQGGTGNTIYF. Drawing the rest from reference TRBV11-2 and TRBJ1-3, the complete variable domain is EAGVAQSPRYKIIEKRQSVAFWCNPISGHATLYWYQQILGQGPKLLIQFQNNGVVDDSQLPKDRFSAERLKGVDSTLKIQPAKLEDSAVYLCASSQQGGTGNTIYFGEGSWLTVV.

The chain uses TRBV5-4 and TRBJ2-3; 12 bases are shared with TRBD2. The germline V gene encodes CDR1 SGHNT and CDR2 YYREEE (reference sequence). V gave up 0 bases and J gave up 4 bases; unmatched junction bases: 3. The length of the CDR3 is 16 residues. This chain's CDR3 is CASSLGLAGVSDTQYF. The CDR3 bases are TGTGCCAGCAGCTTGGGACTAGCGGGAGTTTCAGATACGCAGTATTTT.

This CDR3 is CAISADRGLYGYTF. The CDR3, as DNA: TGTGCCATCAGTGCGGACAGGGGGCTATATGGCTACACCTTC. This chain links TRBV10-3 with TRBJ1-2; 11 nucleotides agree with TRBD1. The ends lost 4 bases at V and 5 bases at J; junction bases unmatched: 3. The length of the CDR3 is 14 residues. The germline V gene has CDR1 ENHRY and CDR2 SYGVKD.

V gene TRBV13 combines with J gene TRBJ1-6, with D maybe TRBD1 (5 bases). The germline V and J ends were trimmed by 7 bases and 3 bases, with 22 bases remaining between them. This CDR3 contains 18 residues. Germline loops: CDR1 PRHDT, CDR2 FYEKMQ (reference sequence). This CDR3 is CASNFRRGRGDYNSPLHF. DNA for the CDR3: TGTGCCAGCAACTTTAGGAGGGGAAGAGGGGACTATAATTCACCCCTCCACTTT.

The chain uses TRBV4-2 and TRBJ2-5; 7 bases match TRBD2. Germline loops: CDR1 LGHNA, CDR2 YNFKEQ. The ends lost 1 base at V and 5 bases at J; junction bases unmatched: 7. This CDR3 is built from 15 residues. CDR3 protein: CASSQGGEGRETQYF. The CDR3, as DNA: TGTGCCAGCAGCCAAGGAGGGGAGGGCCGGGAGACCCAGTACTTC.

This sequence joins TRBV5-6 and TRBJ2-7; TRBD2 is a possible D gene (5 bases). Trimming pared 2 bases from V and 3 bases from J, leaving 15 bases between. The CDR3 length is 15 residues. CDR1 and CDR2 (germline): SGHDT, YYEEEE. The CDR3 reads CASSLMGSEGYEQYF. CDR3 coding DNA: TGTGCCAGCAGCTTAATGGGCTCTGAGGGCTACGAGCAGTACTTC.

J is TRBJ1-1 and V is TRBV2; D call uncertain. V lost 4 bases and J lost 4, with 7 bases in between. Per germline, CDR1 SNHLY and CDR2 FYNNEI. CDR3 length: 12 amino acids. The chain's CDR3 is CASSAVFTEAFF. CDR3 DNA sequence: TGTGCCAGCAGTGCGGTCTTCACTGAAGCTTTCTTT.

The V and J genes are TRBV20-1 and TRBJ2-7, with D tentatively TRBD1 (5 bases). The CDR3 consists of 11 residues. The germline V gene encodes CDR1 DFQATT and CDR2 SNEGSKA (reference sequence). Trimming took 6 bases from V and 3 from J, leaving 9 bases between them. The CDR3 nucleotides read TGCAGTGCCCAGGACATCTACGAGCAGTACTTC. It is translated as CSAQDIYEQYF.

The V call is TRBV7-8, the J call TRBJ2-5; perhaps TRBD2 as D (7 bases). Germline V gene lookup returns CDR1 SGHVS and CDR2 FQNEAQ. The CDR3 extends over 18 amino acids. V shed 5 bases and J shed 5 bases, with 27 bases lying between them. CDR3: CASSQAPPGGGGWETQYF. The CDR3 DNA reads TGTGCCAGCAGCCAGGCCCCTCCGGGGGGCGGGGGTTGGGAGACCCAGTACTTC.

This chain uses TRBV5-1 with TRBJ2-5; unclear D gene. With 0 bases removed from V and 8 bases from J, the gap between germline ends came to 5 bases. The V gene's germline CDR1 is SGHRS and CDR2 YFSETQ. The CDR3 has 11 amino acids. The CDR3 loop reads CASSLGLTQYF. CDR3 nucleotide sequence: TGCGCCAGCAGCTTGGGTCTCACCCAGTACTTC.